This T cell receptor beta chain was captured in a study of cytomegalovirus exposure and HLA in healthy donors. The PCR contained 60 Vbeta and 13 Jbeta primers. Assay used: immunoSEQ multiplex PCR; TCRdb lists only in-frame clones, some missing. Among about 120,000 clones listed, under 90% were seen once. There are 15 residues in the CDR3. The chain carries TRBV21-1 and TRBJ2-1; the D call of TRBD2 is as the table states it, not checked on the DNA. TRBV21-1 constitutes a pseudogene. The sequenced material came from PBMCs. The TCR originated in a woman in her thirties or forties in good health and CMV-seronegative. CDR3 DNA sequence: TGTGCCAGCAGCAAAGGGAGGGAATTCTACAATGAGCAGTTCTTC. Translation: CASSKGREFYNEQFF.